This is a list of T cell receptor beta chains from one sample in a study of blood T cell repertoires in COVID-19. The data were produced by immunoSEQ multiplex PCR, yet TCRdb's version contains in-frame clones alone and is incomplete. The data hold a few hundred thousand clones, with roughly 90% observed a single time. The sequenced sample was PBMCs or T cells enriched from blood (not recorded which). The receptors here all came from a woman between 25 and 40 years old who had been exposed to COVID-19. Each CDR3 is given with its conserved first and last residue. A D gene is named only where the DNA matches it firmly. Size values are once, few and many counts, or a class for expanded clones, and some rows have none.

j_call	v_call	clone_size	d_call	cdr3_nt	cdr3_aa
TRBJ1-2	TRBV19	-	-	TGTGCCAGTACCCACCCGGACAGCCGATATTATGGCTACACCTTC	CASTHPDSRYYGYTF
TRBJ2-6	TRBV6-4	-	-	TGTGCCAGCAGTGACTCGAGAGGGTCTGGGGCCAACGTCCTGACTTTC	CASSDSRGSGANVLTF
TRBJ1-1	TRBV28	-	TRBD1	TGTGCCAGCAGTTTATATGGGACAGCGGGTTCGAGCACTGAAGCTTTCTTT	CASSLYGTAGSSTEAFF
TRBJ1-2	TRBV29-1	-	-	TGCAGCGTTGACCCCAGTCCGTCCTATGGCTACACCTTC	CSVDPSPSYGYTF
TRBJ1-6	TRBV19	-	TRBD1	TGTGCCAGTAGTCCCCGACAGGGGGTTAATTCACCCCTCCACTTT	CASSPRQGVNSPLHF
TRBJ2-2	TRBV4-2	-	TRBD2	TGTGCCAGCAGCCAACCTAATGACATAGCGGGAGTGGTCACCGGGGAGCTGTTTTTT	CASSQPNDIAGVVTGELFF
TRBJ2-7	TRBV28	-	TRBD2	TGTGCCAGCAGTACCCGGACTAGCGGATACTACGAGCAGTACTTC	CASSTRTSGYYEQYF
TRBJ1-4	TRBV2	once	-	TGTGCCAGCAACGACAGGAGGGAAAAACTGTTTTTT	CASNDRREKLFF
TRBJ2-4	TRBV7-6	-	TRBD2	TGTGCCAGCAGCTTGGGGGAGAGCGGGAGAGCCAAAAACATTCAGTACTTC	CASSLGESGRAKNIQYF
TRBJ1-5	TRBV9	-	-	TGTGCCAGCAGCGGTCCCCCCAGGGTGAATCAGCCCCAGCATTTT	CASSGPPRVNQPQHF
TRBJ1-2	TRBV5-8	-	TRBD1	TGTGCCAGCAGCCCTCGGACAGGGAGGGAATCTAACTATGGCTACACCTTC	CASSPRTGRESNYGYTF
TRBJ2-1	TRBV4-1	-	TRBD2	TGCGCCAGCAGCCAAGGAGAATTTCGAGGACTAGATTACAATGAGCAGTTCTTC	CASSQGEFRGLDYNEQFF
TRBJ2-3	TRBV5-1	-	TRBD2	TGCGCCAGCAGCTTGGTACTAGCGGGGACAGATACGCAGTATTTT	CASSLVLAGTDTQYF
TRBJ2-7	TRBV5-6	-	TRBD1	TGTGCCAGCAGCTTGGCCGGGACAGGGGGCGCTTACGAGCAGTACTTC	CASSLAGTGGAYEQYF
TRBJ2-1	TRBV3-1/TRBV3-2	-	-	TGTGCCAGCAGCCAAGACGCTACTAGCAGAAGTGAGCAGTTCTTC	CASSQDATSRSEQFF
TRBJ2-3	TRBV5-8	-	TRBD2	TGTGCCAGCAGCCCGGGGGGGACTATTAGAGGTACGCAGTATTTT	CASSPGGTIRGTQYF
TRBJ2-1	TRBV19	-	TRBD2	TGTGCCAGTAGTATGGGCGCGGGAGGAGTAGATGAGCAGTTCTTC	CASSMGAGGVDEQFF
TRBJ1-1	TRBV6-5	-	-	TGTGCCAGCAGTTCTTTCCCCCCCCCTGAAGCTTTCTTT	CASSSFPPPEAFF
TRBJ1-1	TRBV19	few	-	TGTGCCAGTAGTACCCACAGCTTTCAGGGCTTGAACACTGAAGCTTTCTTT	CASSTHSFQGLNTEAFF
TRBJ1-3	TRBV30	-	-	TGTGCCTGGAGTTGGCGGAGCTCTGGAAACACCATATATTTT	CAWSWRSSGNTIYF
TRBJ1-1	TRBV15	-	-	TGTGCCACCAGCAGAGATTTGGGCCTGAACACTGAAGCTTTCTTT	CATSRDLGLNTEAFF
TRBJ2-5	TRBV6-1	-	-	TGTGCCAGCAGTGAGGGGCCAGGCCAAGAGACCCAGTACTTC	CASSEGPGQETQYF
TRBJ1-4	TRBV27	-	-	TGTGCCAGCAGTTTCTCGACATTCACTAATGAAAAACTGTTTTTT	CASSFSTFTNEKLFF
TRBJ1-2	TRBV11-1	-	TRBD1	TGTGCCAGCAGCTCTGGGACAGAGAATGGCTACACCTTC	CASSSGTENGYTF
TRBJ2-5	TRBV7-2	-	-	TGTGCCAGCAGCGCTCGGGACACCCCCCGAGAGACCCAGTACTTC	CASSARDTPRETQYF
TRBJ2-6	TRBV2	-	TRBD2	TGTGCCGGGAGCGGGAATGGGGCCAACGTCCTGACTTTC	CAGSGNGANVLTF